Here is one T cell receptor beta chain with its context. Its recognized antigen is unknown. The input lacks base qualities; no much larger clone sits a single base away. In total, 666 healthy bone marrow donors made up the cohort. At the time of sampling, every cohort member was nominally healthy, though immune exposures that went unrecorded were likely present. The donor tested CMV seropositive and was one of the 289 seropositive cohort members. A peripheral blood sample was collected from each donor, and TCR beta sequencing was performed on peripheral blood mononuclear cells. Genomic DNA extraction from the blood cell samples was performed with the Qiagen DNeasy Blood Extraction Kit. The germline V gene (reference sequence) supplies CDR1 LNHDA and CDR2 SQIVND. The CDR3 measures 13 amino acids from cysteine to phenylalanine. Only the CDR3 region is kept as DNA, spanning 39 bases read in frame from base 1. V is reduced by 6 bases and J by 3 bases, leaving a spacing of 10 bases between them.

The protocol used for the library was the immunoSEQ multiplex PCR assay. The multiplex PCR relied on a mix of 60 forward primers for TCR Vbeta segments and 13 reverse primers for TCR Jbeta segments. Amplification of the CDR3 region of rearranged TCR beta genes was performed with a multiplex PCR assay on genomic DNA. The amplified TCR beta libraries were sequenced on the Illumina HiSeq System as 87-base-pair reads. The original methods were these. In a later analysis, roughly 80 million unique TCR beta chains were counted across the 500 to 850 repertoires, and roughly 11 million of these chains were shared by at least two donors. Raw reads were error-corrected and collapsed into unique sequences by a nearest-neighbor algorithm in which closely related sequences were merged to remove PCR and sequencing errors. CDR3 sequences were aligned to IMGT reference sequences to assign V, D and J gene segments. For a sequence to be retained, a match of at least six nucleotides was required to both a V gene segment and a J gene segment. Rearrangements were called productive when the CDR3 lacked stop codons and stayed in frame with V and J; all others were non-productive. Following IMGT convention, CDR3 was defined as the stretch from the second conserved V-encoded cysteine to the conserved J-encoded phenylalanine. In an earlier analysis of some 550 of the donors, sequences lacking an unambiguous match to a single V gene segment were excluded. An earlier analysis of a few hundred of the donors classified V segments as functional when productive rearrangements were above 56.7% and as segregating when the standard deviation between donors was above 5%. To diagnose cytomegalovirus status from the catalog of TCR beta chain sequences, a statistical classification framework was built. A later analysis assigned V and J genes by comparing TCR nucleotide sequences with IMGT/GENE-DB human TR gene sequences. In a later analysis, CDR3 sequences and most-parsimonious VDJ recombination scenarios were assigned using the TCRdist pipeline. In a later analysis, each TCR beta chain was defined by its CDR3 amino acid sequence together with its V-gene family, and reads lacking a unique V-gene family were excluded. In a later analysis, around 650 highly shared, low-generation-probability nucleotide sequences were removed to address suspected cross-contamination and a sequencing artifact. In a later analysis, a clonal expansion index was calculated for each public chain from normalized within-repertoire ranks of inferred template counts. A later analysis computed generation probabilities with a VDJ recombination model fitted to out-of-frame rearrangements, and checked the results against IGoR. In a later analysis, hypergeometric tests were used to score TCR-TCR, TCR-HLA and TCR-CMV co-occurrence, with a repertoire-size bias correction applied to TCR pairs. False discovery rates were estimated in a later analysis by permuting HLA or CMV assignments 20 times. A later analysis grouped co-occurring TCRs with DBSCAN, adding TCRdist sequence similarity when clustering within HLA-allele-positive subsets. Repertoires with fewer than 30,000 or more than 120,000 public chains were left out of co-occurrence clustering, as were five repertoires with anomalous nucleotide sharing. Imported from immuneACCESS, the table was reduced by TCRdb to in-frame sequences with V and J called. These copies leave out some clones; in studies compared against another copy, an unresolved V gene accounts for under half, and the cause of the remainder is not known. That table supplies the V and J calls and clone size; D and trimming were determined from the DNA. The sample contains 45,000 to 65,000 clones, 70% to 85% of them found a single time. The top ten constitute roughly 3.4% of the sample.

The data originate from a study of cytomegalovirus exposure and HLA in healthy donors (dated by TCRdb to the late 2010s). About the study as a whole: According to an earlier analysis of 550 to 700 of the donors, roughly 180 million T cells yielded some 120 million unique TCR beta sequences and about 300 Gb of sequence data. Approximately 300 gigabases of sequencing data and tens of millions of unique TCR sequences were included in an early release covering over 600 HLA-typed donors. Of the 300 to 450 genotyped donors, approximately 83% fell in the genetic ancestry cluster associated with self-reported Caucasian donors. The aim of the study was to test whether cataloging public T cell receptors could identify signatures of past pathogen exposure. Using immunosequencing, the study profiled T cell repertoires from 500 to 800 subjects and related those repertoires to cytomegalovirus serostatus. A separate validation cohort of some 130 different subjects was used in addition to the 666-subject first cohort. The study combined high-throughput TCR immunosequencing, statistical association of individual TCRs with disease status, and machine learning to predict cytomegalovirus infection status. A later analysis re-analyzed previously published TCR beta repertoires from 500 to 700 donors and added high-resolution HLA genotyping to study TCR occurrence patterns. The later analysis used no new phenotypic data to find candidate immune exposures, relying instead on TCR beta sequences and their occurrence across donors. An earlier analysis of fewer than 750 of the donors used high-throughput TCR beta sequencing to judge whether each TCR beta V gene segment behaved as functional or pseudogenic. Donor age, sex, ethnicity and CMV serostatus were collected together with the repertoire data. A later genetic analysis took genome-wide SNP genotypes for about three fifths of the roughly 700 donors and used that subset as a discovery cohort. All discovery cohort repertoires had been generated on a single sequencing platform. HLA typing covered class I and class II loci at four-digit resolution. Typing coverage differed by locus: A, B, C, DRB1 and DQB1 were typed in about 620-630 donors, DQA1 in 522, DPA1 in around 610, and DPB1 in 472. Roughly 5 DR-DQ haplotypes were handled as single units for association and clustering because linkage in the cohort was strong. On average, roughly 200,000 unique TCR beta nucleotide sequences were sequenced per donor among a few hundred genotyped donors of the cohort, with roughly 18% of those sequences being non-productive. The paper's findings and limits, for the study overall: Roughly 15 rarely observed V segments, including chromosome 9 orphons, were excluded from the earlier analysis of just under 600 of the donors because counts were too low. In the study, roughly 160 TCR beta chains were listed as associated with cytomegalovirus. Most TCR sequences were seen in very few donors, while some public TCRs were found in many individuals. In a later analysis, HLA-associated TCR beta chains were found to be more clonally expanded and to have lower generation probabilities than equally common non-associated chains. Only TCR beta chains were sequenced in this cohort, and the absence of alpha or paired-chain data limited detectable features. The presence/absence analyses assumed that sequencing depth was roughly uniform across donors, and that assumption may not be true. A few of the identified cytomegalovirus-associated TCR beta chains were confirmed in vitro to be specific for cytomegalovirus antigens. The authors suggested that the approach could potentially be generalized to other disease states and immunological phenotypes. A further reported finding was that TCR beta sequences accurately predicted the HLA-A and HLA-B alleles for most subjects in the first cohort. A later analysis reported that several top co-occurrence clusters appeared linked to parvovirus B19, influenza, CMV and Epstein-Barr virus. Because some donors lacked HLA typing at each locus, the association tests relied only on the typed subset. The classifier was reported to diagnose cytomegalovirus status with high specificity and sensitivity in both the original cohort and the validation cohort. Broadly in line with IMGT annotations, most TCR beta V segments showed up in productive rearrangements about 87% or about 30% of the time in an earlier analysis of around 550 of the donors. Correlated functional status among segregating V segments might be attributable to linkage disequilibrium, but an unknown experimental factor could not be ruled out. A cluster of highly shared sequence variants was judged likely to be a technical artifact of the sequencing pipeline. An association between a missense DCLRE1C variant and V-gene and J-gene trimming of TCR beta chains was found in a later genetic analysis and replicated in an independent cohort. Specific HLA alleles were associated with 15,000 to 20,000 TCR beta sequences at a false discovery rate of 0.05 in a later analysis. The 87-base-pair reads could not distinguish some IMGT-functional V segments, including TRBV6-2 and TRBV6-3, so those segments were excluded. Compared with the roughly 670-donor mean, donors in an Asian-associated ancestry cluster had fewer N-insertions in productive TCRs, according to a later genetic analysis. CMV serostatus was the only immune exposure information available for the cohort. According to a later analysis, TCR association rates differed among HLA loci, with DRB1 alleles showing the most associated TCRs and HLA-C alleles showing the fewest. Most CMV-associated TCR beta chains appeared to be HLA-restricted in a later analysis, and the HLA associations seemed to be driven largely by CMV exposure. Strong co-occurrence of HLA alleles, especially DR and DQ, made assigning TCR associations to individual alleles difficult.

The chain joins TRBV19 to TRBJ2-3; no confident D gene assignment can be made. The TCR comes from a woman aged 40 to 49 in good health and CMV-seropositive. Sequenced material: PBMCs. This receptor has the CDR3 CASRTSGTDTQYF. The DNA sequence reads TGTGCCAGTAGAACGTCCGGGACAGATACGCAGTATTTT.